The 9 T cell receptor beta chains below come from one sample, sequenced in a study of blood T cell repertoires in COVID-19. Sequencing was performed with immunoSEQ multiplex PCR; in TCRdb, only in-frame clones are kept and a portion is missing. The data contain tens of thousands of clones, 77% of them seen just once; the ten biggest clones take up approximately 2.3%. Sequencing used peripheral blood. The source is a man aged 65-85 years with COVID-19, enrolled during active disease.

The chain joins TRBV27 to TRBJ2-1, with 13 positions matching TRBD2. The CDR3 is made up of 17 amino acids. CDR1 and CDR2 from the germline V gene are MNHEY and SMNVEV (reference sequence). V lost 5 bases to trimming and J lost 4 bases; unmatched junction nucleotides: 8. This CDR3 is CASSVLAGGAIYNEQFF. In DNA form, the CDR3 reads TGTGCCAGCAGTGTACTAGCGGGAGGGGCCATATACAATGAGCAGTTCTTC.

The rearrangement uses TRBV3-1 (or the pseudogene TRBV3-2) and TRBJ1-1, with D possibly TRBD1 on 5 matching bases. From germline, CDR1 is LGHDT and CDR2 YNNKEL (reference sequence). The CDR3 consists of 15 residues. Trimming pared 4 bases from V and 0 bases from J, leaving 12 bases between. The DNA of the CDR3 is TGTGCCAGCAGCCCCTCGGACAAGATGAACACTGAAGCTTTCTTT. Translation gives CASSPSDKMNTEAFF.

The chain carries TRBV2 and TRBJ1-6; 8 nucleotides agree with TRBD1. V lost 5 bases, J lost 10 bases, and 7 bases stayed unmatched. CDR1 is SNHLY, CDR2 FYNNEI, per germline. The CDR3 is 14 amino acids. The chain's CDR3 is CASSYTGGGSPLHF. CDR3 bases: TGTGCCAGCAGTTATACAGGGGGTGGATCACCCCTCCACTTT.

The J gene is TRBJ2-3, the V gene TRBV18, with 9 bases identical to TRBD1. Per germline, CDR1 KGHSH and CDR2 LQKENI. This CDR3 is built from 19 residues. V was clipped by 0 bases and J by 1 base; unmatched bases: 11. The CDR3 bases are TGTGCCAGCTCACCACCGGGACAGGGCGGCGCTAGCGGCACAGATACGCAGTATTTT. It translates to CASSPPGQGGASGTDTQYF.

The genes are TRBV7-2 and TRBJ1-5; no clear D gene. Trimming removed 5 bases at V and 4 bases at J, with 12 bases between. Germline V lookup: CDR1 SGHTA, CDR2 FQGNSA. The CDR3 spans 14 residues. The CDR3 DNA follows: TGTGCCAGCAGCACCAGACACGGAAATCAGCCCCAGCATTTT. Translating gives CASSTRHGNQPQHF.

This clone came up once. The genes are TRBV6-7 and TRBJ2-3, with a possible D match to TRBD1 (6 bases). TRBV6-7 carries the ORF label, with uncertain function. The ends were cut back, 3 bases at V and 3 bases at J, with 22 bases in the middle. The CDR3 is 18 amino acids. CDR3 nucleotides: TGTGCCAGCAGTTATAGGGACCTCAAAAGGGGGTTGACAGATACGCAGTATTTT. It encodes CASSYRDLKRGLTDTQYF.

The rearrangement joins TRBV5-4 to TRBJ2-7; 10 bases map to TRBD1. Germline CDR1 reads SGHNT; CDR2 reads YYREEE (reference sequence). The CDR3 covers 16 residues. The ends lost 3 bases at V and 4 bases at J; junction bases unmatched: 10. The CDR3 DNA reads TGTGCCAGCAGCTCAAATCCGGGACAGGGGCTATACGAGCAGTACTTC. It codes for CASSSNPGQGLYEQYF.

The gene calls are TRBV5-6 and TRBJ1-2, with D possibly TRBD1 on 5 matching bases. CDR3 size: 12 residues. Germline V gene sequence: CDR1 SGHDT, CDR2 YYEEEE. Trimming stripped 1 base from V and 5 bases from J, with 6 bases between. The CDR3 loop is CASSLRGYGYTF. The CDR3 bases are TGTGCCAGCAGCTTGAGGGGATATGGCTACACCTTC.

The chain links TRBV12-3 or TRBV12-4 to TRBJ2-7, with 14 bases lining up with TRBD2. This CDR3 is built from 13 residues. The trim removed 6 bases at V and 9 bases at J, leaving 4 bases unmatched. CDR3 nucleotides: TGTGCCAGCAGACCCGGGACTAGCGGGGGGCAGTACTTC. Amino acids: CASRPGTSGGQYF.